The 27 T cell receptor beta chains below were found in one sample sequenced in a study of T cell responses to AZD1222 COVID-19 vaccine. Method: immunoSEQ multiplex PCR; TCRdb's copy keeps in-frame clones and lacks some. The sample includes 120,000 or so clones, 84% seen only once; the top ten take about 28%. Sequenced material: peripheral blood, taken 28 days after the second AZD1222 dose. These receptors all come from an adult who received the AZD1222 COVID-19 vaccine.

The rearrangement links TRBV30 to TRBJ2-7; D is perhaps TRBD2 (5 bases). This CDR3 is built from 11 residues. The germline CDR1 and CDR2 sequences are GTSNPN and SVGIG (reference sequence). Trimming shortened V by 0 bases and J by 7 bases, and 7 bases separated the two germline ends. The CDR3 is CAWSVLVEQYF. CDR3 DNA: TGTGCCTGGAGTGTACTAGTGGAGCAGTACTTC.

Here the CDR3 reads CASSLVSGSGELFF. The CDR3 DNA is TGTGCCAGCAGCTTAGTGTCTGGGTCCGGGGAGCTGTTTTTT. The genes are TRBV7-2 and TRBJ2-2; unclear D gene. V gave up 1 base and J gave up 6 bases, with 9 bases separating them. Germline loops: CDR1 SGHTA, CDR2 FQGNSA. The CDR3 runs 14 residues.

The CDR3 sequence is CASSLVHSGANVLTF. The DNA of the CDR3 is TGTGCCAGCAGCTTGGTCCATTCAGGGGCCAACGTCCTGACTTTC. V and J are TRBV5-5 and TRBJ2-6; D gene uncertain. The CDR3 is 15 amino acids. Trimming left V 0 bases short and J 4 bases short, with 8 bases between. In germline, CDR1 is SGHKS, CDR2 YYEKEE (reference sequence). The full variable domain, its missing parts supplied by reference TRBV5-5 and TRBJ2-6, is DAGVTQSPTHLIKTRGQQVTLRCSPISGHKSVSWYQQVLGQGPQFIFQYYEKEERGRGNFPDRFSARQFPNYSSELNVNALLLGDSALYLCASSLVHSGANVLTFGAGSRLTVL.

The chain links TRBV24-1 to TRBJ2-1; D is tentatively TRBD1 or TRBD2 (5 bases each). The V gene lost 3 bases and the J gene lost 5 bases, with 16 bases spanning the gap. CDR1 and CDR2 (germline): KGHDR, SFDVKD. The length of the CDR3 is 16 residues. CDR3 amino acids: CATSDPLRGRDNEQFF. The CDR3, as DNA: TGTGCCACCAGTGATCCCCTGAGGGGCCGGGACAATGAGCAGTTCTTC.

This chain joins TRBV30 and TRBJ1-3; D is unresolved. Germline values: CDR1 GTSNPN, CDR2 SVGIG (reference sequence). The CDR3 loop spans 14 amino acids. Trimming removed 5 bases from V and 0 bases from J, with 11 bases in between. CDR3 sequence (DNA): TGTGCCTGGGTCCCCTGGGGCTCTGGAAACACCATATATTTT. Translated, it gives CAWVPWGSGNTIYF.

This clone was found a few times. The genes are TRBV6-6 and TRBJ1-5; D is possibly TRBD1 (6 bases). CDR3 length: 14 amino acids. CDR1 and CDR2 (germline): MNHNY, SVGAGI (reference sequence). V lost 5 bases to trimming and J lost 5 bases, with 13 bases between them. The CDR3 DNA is TGTGCCAGCAGTGCACCAGGGGTCTATCAGCCCCAGCATTTT. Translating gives CASSAPGVYQPQHF.

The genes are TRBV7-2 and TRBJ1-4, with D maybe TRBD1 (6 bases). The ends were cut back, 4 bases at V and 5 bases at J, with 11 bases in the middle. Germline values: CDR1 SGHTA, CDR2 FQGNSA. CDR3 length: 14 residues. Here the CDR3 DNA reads TGTGCCAGCAGCTCCAACACAGGGAATGAAAAACTGTTTTTT. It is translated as CASSSNTGNEKLFF.

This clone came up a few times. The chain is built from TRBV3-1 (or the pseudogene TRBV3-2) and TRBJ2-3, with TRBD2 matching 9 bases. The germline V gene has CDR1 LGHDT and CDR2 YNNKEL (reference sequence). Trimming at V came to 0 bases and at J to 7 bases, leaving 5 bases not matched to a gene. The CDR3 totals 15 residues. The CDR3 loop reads CASSQDGGGDNTQYF. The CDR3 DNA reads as TGTGCCAGCAGCCAAGACGGCGGGGGGGATAATACGCAGTATTTT.

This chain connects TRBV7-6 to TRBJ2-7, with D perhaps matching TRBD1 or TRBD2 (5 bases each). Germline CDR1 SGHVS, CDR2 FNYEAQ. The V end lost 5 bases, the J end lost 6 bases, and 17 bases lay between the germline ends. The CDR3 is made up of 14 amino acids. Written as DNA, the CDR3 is TGTGCCAGCAGCCCTCTCCGGGACGGCTTCGAGCAGTACTTC. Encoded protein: CASSPLRDGFEQYF.

CDR3 bases: TGTGCCAGCAGCTCCGGGGGGGACGATGAGCAGTTCTTC. Translated: CASSSGGDDEQFF. The gene calls are TRBV7-9 and TRBJ2-1, with 8 nucleotides matching TRBD2. CDR1 and CDR2 (germline): SEHNR, FQNEAQ (reference sequence). The CDR3 sequence is 13 residues long. Trimming cost V 4 bases and J 8 bases; bases outside gene matches: 4.

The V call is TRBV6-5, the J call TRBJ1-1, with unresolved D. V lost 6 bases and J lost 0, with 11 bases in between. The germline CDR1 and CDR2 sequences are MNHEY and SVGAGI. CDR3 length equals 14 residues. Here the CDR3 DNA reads TGTGCCAGCAGCCAGAGTTTGATGAACACTGAAGCTTTCTTT. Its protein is CASSQSLMNTEAFF.

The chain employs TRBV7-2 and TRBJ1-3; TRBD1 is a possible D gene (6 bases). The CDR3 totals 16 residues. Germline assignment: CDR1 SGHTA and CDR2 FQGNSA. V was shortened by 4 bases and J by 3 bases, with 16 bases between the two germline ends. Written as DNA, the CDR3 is TGTGCCAGCAGCTCCAGCCGGGGGGCGCGTGGAAACACCATATATTTT. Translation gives CASSSSRGARGNTIYF.

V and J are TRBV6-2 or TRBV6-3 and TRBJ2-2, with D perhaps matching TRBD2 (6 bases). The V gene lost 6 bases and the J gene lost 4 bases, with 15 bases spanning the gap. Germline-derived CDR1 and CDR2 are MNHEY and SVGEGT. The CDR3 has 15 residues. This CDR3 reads CASSRRGEGTGELFF. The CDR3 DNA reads TGTGCCAGCAGCCGGAGGGGTGAGGGCACCGGGGAGCTGTTTTTT.

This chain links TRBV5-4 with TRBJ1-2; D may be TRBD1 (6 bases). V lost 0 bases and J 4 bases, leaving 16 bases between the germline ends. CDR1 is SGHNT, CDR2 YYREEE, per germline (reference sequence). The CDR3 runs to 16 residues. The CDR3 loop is CASSLDQSRGSYGYTF. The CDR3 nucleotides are TGTGCCAGCAGCTTGGACCAAAGCAGGGGATCCTATGGCTACACCTTC. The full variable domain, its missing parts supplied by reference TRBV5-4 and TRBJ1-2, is ETGVTQSPTHLIKTRGQQVTLRCSSQSGHNTVSWYQQALGQGPQFIFQYYREEENGRGNFPPRFSGLQFPNYSSELNVNALELDDSALYLCASSLDQSRGSYGYTFGSGTRLTVV.

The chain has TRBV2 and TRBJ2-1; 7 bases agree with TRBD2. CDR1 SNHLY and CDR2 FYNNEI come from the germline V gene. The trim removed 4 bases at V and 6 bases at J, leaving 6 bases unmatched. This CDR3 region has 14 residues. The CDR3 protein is CASSGTRGSNEQFF. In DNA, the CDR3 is TGTGCCAGCAGTGGGACTAGAGGGTCCAATGAGCAGTTCTTC.

The CDR3 nucleotides read TGTGCCAGCAGTCCCGTCTCGGGGGACTACGAGCAGTACTTC. Translation: CASSPVSGDYEQYF. J is TRBJ2-7 and V is TRBV6-2 or TRBV6-3, with TRBD2 as a possible D gene (6 bases). Germline CDR1 is MNHEY and CDR2 is SVGEGT. This CDR3 spans 14 amino acids. V lost 5 bases and J 3 bases, leaving 14 bases between the germline ends.

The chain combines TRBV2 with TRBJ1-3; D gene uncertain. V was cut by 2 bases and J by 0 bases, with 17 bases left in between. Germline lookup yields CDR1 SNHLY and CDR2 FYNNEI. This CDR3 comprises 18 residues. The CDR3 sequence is CASSELGVGTNSGNTIYF. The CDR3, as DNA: TGTGCCAGCAGTGAATTGGGAGTCGGAACTAACTCTGGAAACACCATATATTTT. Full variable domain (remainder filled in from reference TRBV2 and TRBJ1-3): EPEVTQTPSHQVTQMGQEVILRCVPISNHLYFYWYRQILGQKVEFLVSFYNNEISEKSEIFDDQFSVERPDGSNFTLKIRSTKLEDSAMYFCASSELGVGTNSGNTIYFGEGSWLTVV.

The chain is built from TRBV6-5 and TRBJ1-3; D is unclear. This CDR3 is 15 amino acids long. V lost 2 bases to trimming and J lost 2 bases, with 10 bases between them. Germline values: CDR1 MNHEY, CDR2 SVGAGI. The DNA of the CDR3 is TGTGCCAGCAGTTACACACCGGAAGCTGGAAACACCATATATTTT. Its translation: CASSYTPEAGNTIYF.

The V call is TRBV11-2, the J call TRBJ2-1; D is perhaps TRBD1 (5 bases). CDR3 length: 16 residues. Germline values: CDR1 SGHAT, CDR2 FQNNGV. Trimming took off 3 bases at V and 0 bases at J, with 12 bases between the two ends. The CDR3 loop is CASSFHRSPSYNEQFF. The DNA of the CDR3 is TGTGCCAGCAGCTTTCACAGGTCCCCCTCCTACAATGAGCAGTTCTTC.

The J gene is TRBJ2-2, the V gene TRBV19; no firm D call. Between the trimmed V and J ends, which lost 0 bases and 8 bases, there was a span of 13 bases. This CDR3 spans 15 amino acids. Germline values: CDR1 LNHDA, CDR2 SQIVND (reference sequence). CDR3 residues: CASSIEVTVRGELFF. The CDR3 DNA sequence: TGTGCCAGTAGTATAGAGGTCACAGTTCGGGGGGAGCTGTTTTTT. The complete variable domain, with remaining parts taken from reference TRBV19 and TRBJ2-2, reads DGGITQSPKYLFRKEGQNVTLSCEQNLNHDAMYWYRQDPGQGLRLIYYSQIVNDFQKGDIAEGYSVSREKKESFPLTVTSAQKNPTAFYLCASSIEVTVRGELFFGEGSRLTVL.

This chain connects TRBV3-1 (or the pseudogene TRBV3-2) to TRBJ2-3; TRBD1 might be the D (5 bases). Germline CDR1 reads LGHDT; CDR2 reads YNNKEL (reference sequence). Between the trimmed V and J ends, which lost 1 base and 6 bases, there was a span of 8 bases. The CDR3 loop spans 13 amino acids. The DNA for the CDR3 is TGTGCCAGCAGCCAAGGACAGTTCGATACGCAGTATTTT. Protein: CASSQGQFDTQYF.

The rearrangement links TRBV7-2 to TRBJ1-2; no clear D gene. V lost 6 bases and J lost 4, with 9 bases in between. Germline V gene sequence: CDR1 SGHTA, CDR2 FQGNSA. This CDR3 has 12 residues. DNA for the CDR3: TGTGCCAGCAGTTCAGCGATCTATGGCTACACCTTC. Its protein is CASSSAIYGYTF.

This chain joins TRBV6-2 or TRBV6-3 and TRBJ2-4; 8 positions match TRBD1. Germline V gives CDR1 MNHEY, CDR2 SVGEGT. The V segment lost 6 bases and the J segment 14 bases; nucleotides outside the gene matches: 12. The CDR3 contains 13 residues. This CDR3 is CASSDSTGGLEYF. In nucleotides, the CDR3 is TGTGCCAGCAGCGACTCTACAGGGGGGTTGGAGTACTTC.

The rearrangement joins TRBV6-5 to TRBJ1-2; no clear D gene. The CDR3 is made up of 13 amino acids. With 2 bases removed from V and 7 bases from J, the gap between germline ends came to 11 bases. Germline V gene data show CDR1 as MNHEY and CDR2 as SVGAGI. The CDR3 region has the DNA TGTGCCAGCAGTTACCCCGATGGAGGTGGCTACACCTTC. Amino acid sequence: CASSYPDGGGYTF.

CDR3 nucleotides: TGTGCCAGCAGCTCAAATTCACCCCTCCACTTT. The encoded protein is CASSSNSPLHF. The chain is built from TRBV14 and TRBJ1-6; no definite D call. The V gene's germline CDR1 is SGHDN and CDR2 FVKESK. The CDR3 consists of 11 residues. Trimming shortened V by 5 bases and J by 7 bases, and 3 bases separated the two germline ends.

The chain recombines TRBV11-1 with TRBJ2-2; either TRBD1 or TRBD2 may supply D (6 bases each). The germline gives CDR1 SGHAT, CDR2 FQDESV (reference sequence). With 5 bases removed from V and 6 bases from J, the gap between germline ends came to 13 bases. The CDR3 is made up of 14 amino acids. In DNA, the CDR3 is TGTGCCAGCAGCATCGAGGGGGGCGCCGGGGAGCTGTTTTTT. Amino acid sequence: CASSIEGGAGELFF.

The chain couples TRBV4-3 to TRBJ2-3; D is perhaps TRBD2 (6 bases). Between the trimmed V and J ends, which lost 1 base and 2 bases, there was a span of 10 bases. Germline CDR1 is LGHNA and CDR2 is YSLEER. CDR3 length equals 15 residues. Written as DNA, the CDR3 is TGCGCCAGCAGCCAAGGCGGGGCCCCCACAGATACGCAGTATTTT. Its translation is CASSQGGAPTDTQYF.